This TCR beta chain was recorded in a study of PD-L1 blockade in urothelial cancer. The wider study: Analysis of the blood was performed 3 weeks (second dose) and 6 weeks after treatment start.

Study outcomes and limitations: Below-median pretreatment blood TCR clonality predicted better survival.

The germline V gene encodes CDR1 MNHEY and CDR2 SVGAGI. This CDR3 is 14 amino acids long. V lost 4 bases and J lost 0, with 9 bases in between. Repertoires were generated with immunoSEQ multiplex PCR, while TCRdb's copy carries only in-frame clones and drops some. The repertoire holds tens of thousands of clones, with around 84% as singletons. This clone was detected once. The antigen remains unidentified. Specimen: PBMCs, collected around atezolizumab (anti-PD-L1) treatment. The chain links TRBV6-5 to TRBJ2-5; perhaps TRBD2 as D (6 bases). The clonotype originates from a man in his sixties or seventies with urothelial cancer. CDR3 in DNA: TGTGCCAGCAGTTCGGGACTGAACCAAGAGACCCAGTACTTC. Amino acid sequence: CASSSGLNQETQYF.